The rows below give T cell receptor beta chains drawn from one sample of a study of blood T cell repertoires in COVID-19. The repertoire was sequenced with immunoSEQ multiplex PCR; TCRdb's copy has only in-frame clones and lacks some. In the table there are about 70,000 clones, approximately 90% of which are singletons. The sample comprised peripheral blood. These receptors all stem from a woman of 80 years or more with acute or convalescent COVID-19. CDR3s include the opening cysteine and the closing phenylalanine or tryptophan. The D gene is left open where the match is weak. For some rows the clone size is stated as once, few or many, or as a class when expanded; others skip it.

TRBV3-1/TRBV3-2,TRBD1,TRBJ2-1,NA,CASSPGTGWQFF,TGTGCCAGCAGCCCGGGGACAGGGTGGCAGTTCTTC
TRBV4-1,NA,TRBJ2-5,few,CASSQSQETQYF,TGCGCCAGCAGCCAGTCACAAGAGACCCAGTACTTC
TRBV6-6,TRBD2,TRBJ2-1,NA,CASTSSGSNEQFF,TGTGCCAGCACCTCTAGCGGGAGTAATGAGCAGTTCTTC
TRBV2,NA,TRBJ2-7,NA,CASSGGSSIYEQYF,TGTGCCAGCAGTGGCGGCAGTTCTATTTACGAGCAGTACTTC
TRBV7-2,TRBD2,TRBJ2-7,NA,CASKSGRAAYEQYF,TGTGCCAGCAAGAGCGGGAGGGCCGCCTACGAGCAGTACTTC
TRBV19,TRBD1,TRBJ2-7,NA,CASSITTGAYEQYF,TGTGCCAGTAGTATTACGACAGGGGCCTACGAGCAGTACTTC
TRBV29-1,TRBD1,TRBJ2-4,NA,CSVGQGAHIQYF,TGCAGCGTGGGACAGGGGGCACACATTCAGTACTTC
TRBV5-4,NA,TRBJ2-2,NA,CASSSSGGRNAGELFF,TGTGCCAGCAGTTCATCCGGGGGTCGGAACGCCGGGGAGCTGTTTTTT
TRBV2,TRBD1,TRBJ1-1,NA,CASRFPLDISGGEAFF,TGTGCCAGCCGTTTTCCATTGGACATTTCAGGGGGTGAAGCTTTCTTT
TRBV7-3,NA,TRBJ1-2,NA,CASSLGPGNYGYTF,TGTGCCAGCAGCTTAGGTCCAGGGAACTATGGCTACACCTTC